What follows are 22 T cell receptor beta chains derived from one specimen sequenced in a study of blood T cells in healthy people across ages. PCR was performed a second time for about 7 to 11 cycles using a sample-barcoded 5' primer and a J-beta primer mix. TCRdb re-called the 5' RACE reads with MiXCR, one entry per CDR3 protein. The table lists about 1,600,000 distinct CDR3 sequences, roughly 45% of them singletons. Sequencing was carried out using blood. The receptors derive from a woman between 18 and 29 years old in good health.

This clonotype was counted a few times. The chain links TRBV11-1 to TRBJ2-3; D perhaps matches TRBD1 (6 bases). Germline assignment: CDR1 SGHAT and CDR2 FQDESV (reference sequence). CDR3 size: 14 residues. V lost 5 bases to trimming and J lost 3 bases, with 12 bases between them. DNA of the CDR3: TGTGCCAGCAGCCGTAACACAGGGACAGATACGCAGTATTTT. Translating it yields CASSRNTGTDTQYF.

The V call is TRBV4-1, the J call TRBJ2-3, with 7 bases that match TRBD2. Germline V gene sequence: CDR1 MGHRA, CDR2 YSYEKL. After removal of 0 bases from V and 6 bases from J, the junction contained 3 bases not matched to a gene. This CDR3 has 14 residues. CDR3 nucleotides: TGCGCCAGCAGCCAAGAGAACGGGAGGGATACGCAGTATTTT. Protein sequence: CASSQENGRDTQYF.

This clonotype was picked up a small number of times. The rearrangement links TRBV29-1 to TRBJ2-1, with unresolved D. Germline CDR1 is SQVTM and CDR2 is ANQGSEA. The CDR3 is made up of 10 amino acids. Trimming cost V 6 bases and J 7 bases, with 7 bases left between them. The CDR3 is CSVLKNEQFF. CDR3 bases: TGCAGCGTCCTCAAGAATGAGCAGTTCTTC.

V is TRBV20-1 and J is TRBJ1-2; D is ambiguous. The germline V and J ends were trimmed by 1 base and 5 bases, with 5 bases remaining between them. CDR1 and CDR2 (germline): DFQATT, SNEGSKA (reference sequence). This CDR3 region has 11 residues. The CDR3 DNA reads as TGCAGTGCTAGAGTTCTATATGGCTACACCTTC. It codes for CSARVLYGYTF.

The sample holds a few counts of this clonotype. V usage is TRBV10-2 and J usage is TRBJ2-7, with D perhaps being TRBD1 or TRBD2 (5 bases each). V was cut by 7 bases and J by 0 bases, with 13 bases left in between. The CDR3 is 14 residues long. Germline lookup yields CDR1 WSHSY and CDR2 SAAADI. The CDR3 region has the DNA TGCGCCAGCATATCGGGACGGAACTCCTACGAGCAGTACTTC. It specifies CASISGRNSYEQYF.

This clonotype was observed a few times. The chain joins TRBV20-1 to TRBJ2-7; D may correspond to TRBD1 or TRBD2 (5 bases each). Per the germline V gene, CDR1 is DFQATT and CDR2 is SNEGSKA (reference sequence). The CDR3 is made up of 13 amino acids. Trimming removed 6 bases at V and 3 bases at J, with 15 bases between. The CDR3 DNA reads as TGCAGTGCCTCCGACGGGACGGGCTACGAGCAGTACTTC. This encodes CSASDGTGYEQYF.

The gene calls are TRBV25-1 and TRBJ1-1, with a tentative D call TRBD1 (5 bases). Germline CDR1 is MGHDK and CDR2 is SYGVNS. The V end was cut by 3 bases, the J end by 8 bases, with 13 bases between. The CDR3 runs to 13 residues. CDR3 loop: CASSDLKGLEAFF. CDR3 nucleotide sequence: TGTGCCAGCAGTGACCTCAAGGGGTTGGAAGCTTTCTTT.

This clonotype has a handful of counts. The rearrangement joins TRBV5-1 to TRBJ2-1; D is ambiguous. The end of the DNA aligns better with TRBJ2-7, so the J call may be wrong. CDR1 SGHRS and CDR2 YFSETQ come from the germline V gene. This CDR3 comprises 14 residues. CDR3 protein: CASSLETPYNEQYF. The CDR3 nucleotides read TGCGCCAGCAGCTTGGAGACTCCTTACAATGAGCAGTACTTC.

The CDR3 region has the DNA TGCAGTGCTAGGTCAGGGGGTGGCAATCAGCCCCAGCATTTT. It specifies CSARSGGGNQPQHF. The chain uses TRBV20-1 and TRBJ1-5, with 7 nucleotides matching TRBD1. Germline CDR1 DFQATT, CDR2 SNEGSKA (reference sequence). This CDR3 comprises 14 residues. Losses at the gene ends were 3 bases for V and 2 bases for J; bases not matched to a gene: 4.

The CDR3 DNA follows: TGTGCCAGCAGCGTCAGGGTATCAGATACGCAGTATTTT. Translation gives CASSVRVSDTQYF. The V call is TRBV5-5, the J call TRBJ2-3; D might be TRBD1 (5 bases). Trimming took 4 bases from V and 4 from J, leaving 10 bases between them. Germline CDR1 and CDR2: SGHKS and YYEKEE (reference sequence). The CDR3 totals 13 residues.

The chain joins TRBV20-1 to TRBJ1-2, with a weak D call TRBD1 (6 bases). Trimming cost V 1 base and J 6 bases, with 12 bases left between them. CDR3 length: 13 residues. Germline V lookup: CDR1 DFQATT, CDR2 SNEGSKA (reference sequence). CDR3 amino acids: CSARASPGDGYTF. CDR3 nucleotide sequence: TGCAGTGCTAGAGCCTCGCCAGGGGATGGCTACACCTTC.

This chain connects TRBV5-1 to TRBJ2-1, with D maybe TRBD2 (5 bases). V lost 7 bases, J lost 1 base, and 12 bases lay in between. This CDR3 comprises 14 residues. Germline CDR1 SGHRS, CDR2 YFSETQ. This CDR3 is CASGTRGSYNEQFF. The CDR3 region has the DNA TGCGCCAGCGGAACAAGAGGGTCCTACAATGAGCAGTTCTTC.

This chain joins TRBV4-1 and TRBJ2-3; 9 nucleotides align to TRBD2. Looked up from germline, CDR1 is MGHRA and CDR2 is YSYEKL. V trimming: 4 bases; J trimming: 1 base; junction bases outside the gene matches: 9. The CDR3 totals 17 residues. CDR3 residues: CASSPIAGVEGTDTQYF. In DNA form, the CDR3 reads TGCGCCAGCAGCCCCATAGCGGGGGTGGAGGGCACAGATACGCAGTATTTT.

This clonotype has more than one count but fewer than ten. This sequence joins TRBV7-2 and TRBJ2-1, with a possible D match to TRBD2 (6 bases). Trimming took off 5 bases at V and 3 bases at J, with 11 bases between the two ends. The CDR3 loop spans 14 amino acids. CDR1 is SGHTA and CDR2 is FQGNSA in the germline V gene. The DNA of the CDR3 is TGTGCCAGCAGCGTGGGGGAGGTCTACAATGAGCAGTTCTTC. This gives the protein CASSVGEVYNEQFF.

The chain has TRBV14 and TRBJ1-1; D unresolved. Per germline, CDR1 SGHDN and CDR2 FVKESK. This CDR3 has 11 residues. The V gene lost 0 bases and the J gene lost 10 bases, with 6 bases spanning the gap. The CDR3 nucleotides read TGTGCCAGCAGCCAAGATCTTGGAGCTTTCTTT. It translates to CASSQDLGAFF. Full variable domain (outside the CDR3, taken from reference TRBV14 and TRBJ1-1): EAGVTQFPSHSVIEKGQTVTLRCDPISGHDNLYWYRRVMGKEIKFLLHFVKESKQDESGMPNNRFLAERTGGTYSTLKVQPAELEDSGVYFCASSQDLGAFFGQGTRLTVV.

This clonotype was detected only a few times. The chain has TRBV29-1 and TRBJ2-2, with D possibly TRBD2 on 6 matching bases. The germline gives CDR1 SQVTM, CDR2 ANQGSEA. Trimming stripped 2 bases from V and 6 bases from J, with 10 bases between. This CDR3 is 13 amino acids long. CDR3 sequence (DNA): TGCAGCGTTGAAAAGGTAGCGGCCGGGGAGCTGTTTTTT. Translating gives CSVEKVAAGELFF.

V usage is TRBV20-1 and J usage is TRBJ1-1; no firm D call. The CDR3 covers 14 residues. V lost 6 bases, J lost 1 base, and 15 bases lay in between. Germline values: CDR1 DFQATT, CDR2 SNEGSKA (reference sequence). This CDR3 reads CSAWSSLENTEAFF. CDR3 DNA: TGCAGTGCCTGGTCAAGTTTGGAGAACACTGAAGCTTTCTTT.

This clonotype was observed a single time. Germline and junction disagree at one end, which may indicate a read error. The CDR3 bases are TGCAGTGCGTTCGTAGCGGGGTCCTACGAGCAGGACTTC. Amino acids: CSAFVAGSYEQDF. The chain combines TRBV20-1 with TRBJ2-7; TRBD2 agrees at 8 bases. This CDR3 has 13 residues. Germline V gene sequence: CDR1 DFQATT, CDR2 SNEGSKA (reference sequence).

The J gene is TRBJ1-2, the V gene TRBV29-1; TRBD1 might be the D (5 bases). The CDR3 totals 14 residues. V dropped 0 bases and J dropped 6 bases, with 14 bases sitting between them. In germline, CDR1 is SQVTM, CDR2 ANQGSEA. The CDR3 sequence is CSVEEAGTRHGYTF. CDR3 bases: TGCAGCGTTGAAGAGGCCGGGACCCGGCATGGCTACACCTTC.

V is TRBV12-3 or TRBV12-4 and J is TRBJ2-1; D unresolved. V lost 2 bases to trimming and J lost 9 bases, with 8 bases between them. This CDR3 is 12 amino acids long. The chain's CDR3 is CASSLRRAEQFF. CDR3 bases: TGTGCCAGCAGTTTAAGAAGGGCTGAGCAGTTCTTC.

This clonotype was seen a handful of times. The chain employs TRBV25-1 and TRBJ1-5, with D uncertain. This CDR3 region has 10 residues. The V and J ends lost 9 bases and 8 bases respectively, with 8 bases between them. Per the germline V gene, CDR1 is MGHDK and CDR2 is SYGVNS. DNA of the CDR3: TGTGCCAGTTCGATGGAGCCCCAGCATTTT. This gives the protein CASSMEPQHF.

The J gene is TRBJ2-1, the V gene TRBV10-3; 8 bases match TRBD2. The germline V gene encodes CDR1 ENHRY and CDR2 SYGVKD. The CDR3 loop spans 13 amino acids. V lost 10 bases and J lost 10; bases outside the gene matches: 12. This CDR3 reads CATGGGGSYEQFF. DNA for the CDR3: TGTGCCACCGGGGGGGGCGGATCCTACGAGCAGTTCTTC.